Listed here is a single TCR beta chain. Its cognate antigen has yet to be identified. It has no much larger one-base neighbor in the sample; base qualities were not kept. There are 15 amino acids in the CDR3, from cysteine to phenylalanine inclusive. The kept DNA is CDR3 alone, 45 bases in frame from the first base. Deletion took 0 bases off V and 2 bases off J, with a span of 10 bases between the germline ends. The germline V gene provides CDR1 MNHEY and CDR2 SVGEGT. A patient counted as having stable hyperthyroidism if there was no progression to ophthalmopathy within 18 months of follow-up. Patients with hyperthyroidism were aged 18 to 65 years, had been newly diagnosed, and had a disease duration of less than 2 months. Patients were excluded if they had other autoimmune diseases, uncontrolled infections, pregnancy or lactation. Diagnosis was based on clinical symptoms, serum thyroxine, TRAb, thyroid ultrasound and orbital computed tomography. Using Ficoll-Paque density gradient centrifugation, PBMCs were isolated from 10 ml of fresh peripheral blood. Trizol reagent was used to extract the total RNA, and its quality was then checked on an Agilent 2100 Bioanalyzer.

The data stem from a study of Graves' ophthalmopathy and Graves' hyperthyroidism (dated by TCRdb to 2017 to 2018). Context from the whole study: Peripheral blood samples were taken at the time of initial diagnosis, before any treatment was given. Following sampling, methimazole starting at 30 mg daily was administered to hyperthyroidism patients, and high-dose intravenous methylprednisolone was administered to ophthalmopathy patients. In total, under 150 blood samples were TCR-sequenced: some 43 ophthalmopathy, 80 or so hyperthyroidism and some 17 hyperthyroidism-to-ophthalmopathy patients. An independent validation cohort comprised roughly 20 hyperthyroidism patients and 15 to 17 patients who later progressed from hyperthyroidism to ophthalmopathy. The study used TCR beta repertoire signatures to distinguish Graves' ophthalmopathy from Graves' hyperthyroidism and to predict progression to ophthalmopathy. To explore V-J signatures distinguishing ophthalmopathy from hyperthyroidism, a discovery set of 100 patients (43 ophthalmopathy, 55 to 60 stable hyperthyroidism) was enrolled. In more than five hyperthyroidism patients, T-cell repertoires of thyroid tissue and blood were compared. General conclusions and limits of the study: Sample size was not statistically predetermined, and group allocation was not concealed from the investigators. Among expanded thyroid clonotypes with frequency above 0.001, most also showed up in blood, which suggests that blood repertoires may reflect the thyroid immune response. In validation, the model predicted ophthalmopathy progression with about 64% sensitivity and less than 80% specificity; some 13 predicted patients were CT-confirmed with GO in a median of about 6.1 months. The 13-signature model separated ophthalmopathy from stable hyperthyroidism with around 90% sensitivity and less than 83% specificity in cross-validation, and 80%/75% in the test set.

For repertoire sequencing, the TCR beta CDR3 regions were amplified from RNA transcripts. HTBI primers and the Qiagen OneStep RT-PCR kit were used in a first-round RT-PCR, which was followed by a second-round multiplex PCR, size selection and purification. Libraries were sequenced paired-end with 100 bp reads on an Illumina HiSeq2000. On the study's bioinformatics: SOAPnuke was used to process the reads, throwing out any read that had adapters, had uncalled bases, had a mean Phred below 15, or lacked an exact constant-primer or identifier match. COPE v1.2.5 was used to merge the high-quality paired reads. Clonotypes were defined as unique nucleotide sequences and were aligned to IMGT TRB V, D and J references using MiTCR v1.1. The analysis was limited to V-J combinations with a frequency above 0.0001, which together covered more than 99% of repertoires. A TCR clonal expansion and chaos score per V-J combination was defined as the ratio of F50 clonal expansion to chaos observed in the TCRdist matrix. Welch's t-statistics and random forest were used to narrow the features down to more than 10 V-J combinations, which were then fed into a naive Bayes classifier. The similarity between thyroid and blood repertoires was quantified using the Morisita-Horn index. TCRdb took the public reads, trimmed them with fastp at Q25, ran MiXCR for clone calling and kept in-frame beta chains. Rows with a matching CDR3 protein are joined into one entry that keeps the most common DNA and genes. Clone size and V and J calls follow TCRdb, not the original study. Present in this sample are about 390,000 distinct CDR3 sequences, approximately 18% of which were seen just once. The leading ten clones occupy roughly 2.4% of the sample.

Sequenced: peripheral blood. Recombination linked TRBV6-2 or TRBV6-3 to TRBJ2-5; perhaps TRBD2 is the D gene, with 6 bases matching. The TCR comes from an adult woman with stable Graves' hyperthyroidism. The CDR3 region has the sequence CASSYSSGEQETQYF. The nucleotide sequence reads TGTGCCAGCAGTTACTCGTCGGGAGAGCAAGAGACCCAGTACTTC.